Detailed here is one T cell receptor (beta chain). Antigen specificity is unknown. This record comes from a study of a mutant IDH1 vaccine in newly diagnosed glioma. Study summary: Vaccination followed radiotherapy alone by 4-6 weeks, or accompanied temozolomide cycles.

This CDR3 comprises 15 residues. V lost 2 bases and J 5 bases, leaving 12 bases between the germline ends. CDR1 and CDR2 (germline): MDHEN, SYDVKM. The repertoire was sequenced with immunoSEQ multiplex PCR; TCRdb's copy has only in-frame clones and lacks some. Counted here are over 95,000 clones, 85% to 90% occurring once; the ten biggest clones make up roughly 0.55%. Time point given: week 11, during vaccination. Every single dose of the vaccine, 300 ug of mutant IDH1 20-mer peptide, came with topical imiquimod. V usage is TRBV28 and J usage is TRBJ1-4; unclear D gene. This TCR derives from a woman aged 45-59 years with glioma. The starting material was PBMCs, obtained from a glioma patient whose treatment included an IDH1 peptide vaccine. The CDR3 reads CASSLMTPSNEKLFF. The CDR3 DNA follows: TGTGCCAGCAGTTTAATGACTCCATCCAATGAAAAACTGTTTTTT.